The present T cell receptor beta chain was sequenced within a study of shared clonotypes between healthy human individuals. The CD4+ fraction was divided into a CD45RA+ naive subset and a CD45RA-negative memory subset. Using immunoSEQ multiplex PCR, the repertoire was profiled, and TCRdb retains in-frame clones only, with some absent. The sample contains roughly 680,000 clones, 55% to 80% of which appear only once. The CDR3 length is 15 residues. CDR1 SGDLS and CDR2 YYNGEE come from the germline V gene. Trimming pared 0 bases from V and 7 bases from J, leaving 17 bases between. Sequencing input: memory CD4+ T cells sorted from blood. Subset of the sample: CD45RA-negative fraction. The TCR sequence derives from a woman aged 25 to 45 in good health. The chain links TRBV9 to TRBJ2-7; D gene unclear. Here the CDR3 reads CASSVVRPLDGEQYF. In nucleotides, the CDR3 is TGTGCCAGCAGCGTAGTAAGGCCTTTGGATGGGGAGCAGTACTTC.